A selection of T cell receptor beta chains follows, all from one sample in a study of shared clonotypes between healthy human individuals. Some clones are missing from TCRdb's copy, which holds only in-frame ones; the method was immunoSEQ multiplex PCR. The table shows about 480,000 clones, with 79% occurring only once. Specimen: PBMCs. These receptors were collected from a woman in her 40s in good health. Some clones in this sample may be carry-over from other donors' samples. The conserved cysteine and the conserved F or W are not part of the CDR3 here. Fields, in order: J gene, D gene, V gene, CDR3 protein. The D gene is left open where the match is weak.

j_gene: TRBJ1-5; d_gene: .; v_gene: TRBV27; CDR3aa: ASSFDGSNQPQH
j_gene: TRBJ1-5; d_gene: TRBD1; v_gene: TRBV19; CDR3aa: ASMMGQGKTWQPQH
j_gene: TRBJ2-7; d_gene: .; v_gene: TRBV7-7; CDR3aa: ASSLAATGEQY
j_gene: TRBJ1-2; d_gene: TRBD1; v_gene: TRBV11-2; CDR3aa: ASSLGTGGLYYGYT
j_gene: TRBJ2-1; d_gene: .; v_gene: TRBV6-5; CDR3aa: ASSYIGRNEQF
j_gene: TRBJ2-7; d_gene: .; v_gene: TRBV28; CDR3aa: ASSFPTTGSNEQY
j_gene: TRBJ2-5; d_gene: TRBD1; v_gene: TRBV5-1; CDR3aa: ASSSGTADFRRTQY
j_gene: TRBJ2-7; d_gene: TRBD2; v_gene: TRBV6-1; CDR3aa: ASTGLAGAYEQY
j_gene: TRBJ2-1; d_gene: TRBD2; v_gene: TRBV7-9; CDR3aa: ASNSLAGLGEQF
j_gene: TRBJ2-2; d_gene: .; v_gene: TRBV19; CDR3aa: ASSMGPTGELF
j_gene: TRBJ2-1; d_gene: .; v_gene: TRBV10-3; CDR3aa: AISPLGQFEQF
j_gene: TRBJ2-1; d_gene: TRBD2; v_gene: TRBV9; CDR3aa: ASSGGTSGINEQF
j_gene: TRBJ2-7; d_gene: .; v_gene: TRBV7-9; CDR3aa: ASSLGRINSYEQY
j_gene: TRBJ1-3; d_gene: .; v_gene: TRBV18; CDR3aa: ASSPVEGSGNTIY
j_gene: .; d_gene: .; v_gene: TRBV30; CDR3aa: AWSPSSYEQY
j_gene: TRBJ2-5; d_gene: TRBD2; v_gene: TRBV7-6; CDR3aa: ASSLGSGSGETQY
j_gene: TRBJ2-7; d_gene: TRBD1; v_gene: TRBV5-4; CDR3aa: ASSRNRGQSYEQY
j_gene: TRBJ1-6; d_gene: TRBD1; v_gene: TRBV2; CDR3aa: ASSEGSGQGLSPLH
j_gene: TRBJ2-1; d_gene: .; v_gene: TRBV15; CDR3aa: ATSRDRVSLVDEQF
j_gene: TRBJ2-1; d_gene: .; v_gene: TRBV6-6; CDR3aa: ASREDRSSYNEQF
j_gene: TRBJ1-2; d_gene: .; v_gene: TRBV18; CDR3aa: ASLPPSGGRGNGYT
j_gene: TRBJ2-2; d_gene: TRBD1; v_gene: TRBV7-9; CDR3aa: ASSREQAGPGGDTGELF
j_gene: TRBJ2-3; d_gene: .; v_gene: TRBV28; CDR3aa: ASSGQHSQY
j_gene: TRBJ2-2; d_gene: .; v_gene: TRBV7-8; CDR3aa: ASSSHLGYTGELF
j_gene: TRBJ1-5; d_gene: TRBD1; v_gene: TRBV19; CDR3aa: ASSIIGGRGGGQPQH
j_gene: TRBJ2-1; d_gene: .; v_gene: TRBV5-3; CDR3aa: ARSPLYNEQF
j_gene: TRBJ2-3; d_gene: TRBD2; v_gene: TRBV5-1; CDR3aa: ASSSASGGSSTDTQY
j_gene: TRBJ1-2; d_gene: .; v_gene: TRBV10-3; CDR3aa: AISRDPGGYT
j_gene: TRBJ2-1; d_gene: TRBD2; v_gene: TRBV5-4; CDR3aa: ASSLSGNSYNEQF